The rows below give T cell receptor beta chains drawn from one sample of a study of blood T cell repertoires in COVID-19. Here immunoSEQ multiplex PCR was the method, and the copy in TCRdb shows in-frame clones only, minus some. The table shows 240,000 or so clones, with roughly 91% occurring only once. Input material: peripheral blood. These receptors were taken from a woman aged 40 to 50 who had recovered from COVID-19. The CDR3 runs from the conserved cysteine through the conserved F or W. Fields, in order: V gene, clone size, CDR3 protein. Clone sizes are given selectively: once, few, many, or a class where the clone is expanded.

TRBV6-5,-,CASTTGVDYGYTF
TRBV18,once,CASSPPGGREYGYTF
TRBV7-7,-,CASGQGGDSPLHF
TRBV6-2/TRBV6-3,-,CASSSDRGWSEAFF
TRBV7-7,-,CASSLGTSATDTQYF
TRBV27,-,CASSPGQGVSTEAFF
TRBV7-2,-,CASSLGGPGQGSGELFF
TRBV7-2,-,CASSPGTTQETQYF
TRBV28,-,CASSSSTEAFF
TRBV6-2/TRBV6-3,-,CASSWGLAGTGELFF
TRBV9,-,CASSVRSGTGGDGDEQFF
TRBV6-5,-,CASRPGGQETQYF
TRBV24-1,few,CATSDVGANYGYTF
TRBV6-5,-,CASSSNRGASEQYF
TRBV7-2,-,CASSLAWGVEAFF
TRBV7-3,-,CASSDRTSGRDTQYF
TRBV7-2,-,CASSARTGEQSPLHF
TRBV2,-,CASSEGPTISYEQYF
TRBV7-2,few,CASSLGTSGNTGELFF
TRBV30,-,CAWRAGLTYEQYF
TRBV9,-,CASSVVGTRASNEQFF